Listed here are 8 T cell receptor beta chains from one sample, sequenced in a study of T-cell reconstitution after alpha-beta-depleted transplantation in children. TCRbeta library preparation incorporated unique molecular identifiers. TCRdb reanalysed the PCR reads using MiXCR and keeps one entry per CDR3 protein. The sample has 240,000 or so distinct CDR3 sequences, approximately 12% seen once. The specimen comprised PBMCs from the stem cell graft donor, sampled from the stem cell graft. These receptor sequences come from a human donor who donated a stem cell graft to a child with acute lymphoblastic leukemia.

This clonotype has ten or more counts. This chain links TRBV6-2 or TRBV6-3 with TRBJ1-5, with no clear D. In germline, CDR1 is MNHEY, CDR2 SVGEGT. CDR3 length equals 17 residues. The V and J ends lost 5 bases and 4 bases respectively, with 21 bases between them. The DNA of the CDR3 is TGTGCCAGCAGTAAACAAGACTACACGCCCTCAAATCAGCCCCAGCATTTT. Encoded protein: CASSKQDYTPSNQPQHF.

Ten or more counts support this clonotype. The V call is TRBV4-2, the J call TRBJ1-2, with 9 bases lining up with TRBD1. The germline gives CDR1 LGHNA, CDR2 YNFKEQ. The V segment lost 4 bases and the J segment 6 bases; nucleotides outside the gene matches: 12. The CDR3 is 16 amino acids. In nucleotides, the CDR3 is TGTGCCAGCAGCCTAATTAAGGGGGACAGGGCGGATGGCTACACCTTC. As protein: CASSLIKGDRADGYTF.

This clonotype was seen ten or more times. The chain links TRBV20-1 to TRBJ1-1, with a possible D match to TRBD1 (5 bases). Germline V gives CDR1 DFQATT, CDR2 SNEGSKA (reference sequence). CDR3 length: 12 amino acids. The V and J ends lost 1 base and 3 bases respectively, with 6 bases between them. Written as DNA, the CDR3 is TGCAGTGCTAGAGGAGGGGACACTGAAGCTTTCTTT. Its protein product is CSARGGDTEAFF.

This clonotype has ten or more counts. The chain couples TRBV5-1 to TRBJ2-5; 10 bases agree with TRBD2. Germline V gene data show CDR1 as SGHRS and CDR2 as YFSETQ. CDR3 size: 16 residues. V lost 4 bases and J lost 4; bases outside the gene matches: 10. CDR3 region: CASSLWGLANRETQYF. In DNA form, the CDR3 reads TGCGCCAGCAGCCTCTGGGGACTAGCGAATCGAGAGACCCAGTACTTC.

This clonotype was recorded only once. This rearrangement joins TRBV19 to TRBJ1-3, with TRBD1 as a possible D gene (5 bases). CDR3 length: 19 amino acids. CDR1 LNHDA and CDR2 SQIVND come from the germline V gene (reference sequence). The ends were cut back, 6 bases at V and 0 bases at J, with 24 bases in the middle. In DNA, the CDR3 is TGTGCCAGTAGCCACCGGGGGAGCATCTCTGCTATCTCTGGAAACACCATATATTTT. Amino acids: CASSHRGSISAISGNTIYF.

Comment on this clonotype: This may arise from a read error, as a much more abundant clone is one base away. Without the conserved terminal phenylalanine or tryptophan, this CDR3 likely stems from a read error. V is TRBV24-1 and J is TRBJ2-3, with 15 bases that match TRBD2. Germline loops: CDR1 KGHDR, CDR2 SFDVKD. The J segment lost 6 bases and the V segment lost 3 bases, leaving 9 bases of the junction unmatched. The CDR3 is made up of 18 amino acids. The CDR3 DNA is TGTGCCACCAGTGATCCTGGACTAGCGGGGGGGCCACCGGATACGCAGTATTTG. This translates into CATSDPGLAGGPPDTQYL.

This clonotype was seen many times. The gene calls are TRBV6-1 and TRBJ1-4; D uncertain. This CDR3 spans 15 amino acids. Trimming shortened V by 6 bases and J by 0 bases, and 11 bases separated the two germline ends. From germline, CDR1 is MNHNS and CDR2 SASEGT. The DNA of the CDR3 is TGTGCCAGCAGATCAGACTCCGCAACTAATGAAAAACTGTTTTTT. This codes for CASRSDSATNEKLFF.

This clonotype was detected ten times or more. This chain joins TRBV3-1 and TRBJ2-7; TRBD2 agrees at 7 bases. The CDR3 totals 15 residues. V dropped 1 base and J dropped 2; count of bases not matched to a gene: 5. Germline CDR1 is LGHDT and CDR2 is YNNKEL (reference sequence). CDR3 nucleotides: TGTGCCAGCAGCCAAGCGGAAGCGGGGACCTACGAGCAGTACTTC. Translating gives CASSQAEAGTYEQYF.